This TCR beta chain was retrieved from a study of Ad26.COV2.S vaccination and SARS-CoV-2 variants. The treatment denotes: 19 received Ad26.COV2.S at low or high dose, single or two shots; several received placebo; per-sample allocation not given. Sampling was performed 63 days after the first vaccine or placebo injection. This table comes from immunoSEQ multiplex PCR, and its TCRdb copy is limited to in-frame clones, with some not included. The sample yields about 330,000 clones, 75% to 90% seen once. The V end was cut by 8 bases, the J end by 5 bases, with 10 bases between. This CDR3 region has 12 residues.

This clonotype originated in a person between 18 and 65 years old who received the Ad26.COV2.S COVID-19 vaccine or a placebo. The chain uses TRBV6-7 and TRBJ2-1; TRBD2 is a possible D gene (6 bases). TRBV6-7 is flagged as an ORF with uncertain function. This sample comprised peripheral blood, obtained in a trial of Ad26.COV2.S vaccine versus placebo. The DNA of the CDR3 is TGTGCCAGCGATCGGGGGAACAATGAGCAGTTCTTC. Translation gives CASDRGNNEQFF.